The 2 T cell receptor beta chains presented below share a single source sample, sequenced in a study of cytomegalovirus exposure and HLA in healthy donors (dated by TCRdb to the late 2010s). Library preparation was by the immunoSEQ multiplex PCR assay. The multiplex PCR relied on a mix of 60 forward primers for TCR Vbeta segments and 13 reverse primers for TCR Jbeta segments. Not all clones reach the TCRdb copy of this immuneACCESS table, which keeps in-frame sequences only. Checked studies attribute under half of the gap to unresolved V genes and leave the rest unexplained. The sample yields roughly 70,000 clones; 75% to 90% were counted once. 9% to 13% of the sample goes to the ten largest clones. The sample consisted of PBMCs. Source of these receptors: a woman aged 25 to 39 in good health and CMV-seropositive.

This chain connects TRBV5-4 to TRBJ2-1, with D tentatively TRBD1 (5 bases). Between the trimmed V and J ends, which lost 4 bases and 3 bases, there was a span of 17 bases. From germline, CDR1 is SGHNT and CDR2 YYREEE (reference sequence). The length of the CDR3 is 16 residues. CDR3 sequence (DNA): TGTGCCAGCAGCCCCCAGGGCCAGAGGAGCTACAATGAGCAGTTCTTC. Encoded protein: CASSPQGQRSYNEQFF.

The chain combines TRBV9 with TRBJ1-5, with TRBD1 matching over 7 bases. Germline CDR1 and CDR2: SGDLS and YYNGEE. Trimming removed 4 bases from V and 1 base from J; junction bases left unmatched: 8. The CDR3 extends over 16 amino acids. CDR3 region: CASSTRDRCSNQPQHF. The CDR3 nucleotides are TGTGCCAGCAGCACCCGGGACAGATGCAGCAATCAGCCCCAGCATTTT.